This T cell receptor beta chain was found in a study of cytomegalovirus exposure and HLA in healthy donors. Regarding the study as a whole: Among TCR beta chains, those listed as cytomegalovirus-associated numbered about 150.

Those who donated were healthy bone marrow donors. Concerning this clone: The antigen is not known.

Vbeta (60) and Jbeta (13) primers were used in the PCR. Clones were read by immunoSEQ multiplex PCR, and TCRdb kept only the in-frame ones, dropping some. Its table records under 200,000 clones. Germline CDR1 reads MNHEY; CDR2 reads SMNVEV (reference sequence). Trimming cost V 3 bases and J 4 bases, with 9 bases left between them. The CDR3 has 13 residues. Input material: PBMCs. V is TRBV27 and J is TRBJ1-2; unclear D gene. This TCR came from a man younger than 45 in good health and CMV-seronegative. In nucleotides, the CDR3 is TGTGCCAGCAGTTTTGCAGTAAGCTATGGCTACACCTTC. It is translated as CASSFAVSYGYTF.